A single T cell receptor (beta chain) is shown here with its context. Antigen unknown. These data are taken from a study of cytomegalovirus exposure and HLA in healthy donors. Whole-study results and caveats: The authors enumerated over 150 TCR beta chains as linked to cytomegalovirus. Reports indicated that the classifier achieved high specificity and sensitivity in diagnosing cytomegalovirus status. Generally TCR sequences proved uncommon, though certain public TCRs appeared in numerous donors. Under in vitro conditions, a few CMV-associated chains were confirmed as specific for CMV antigens.

Germline V lookup: CDR1 LNHDA, CDR2 SQIVND (reference sequence). This CDR3 has 14 amino acids. V lost 5 bases and J lost 4, with 13 bases in between. Measured with immunoSEQ multiplex PCR; TCRdb has only the in-frame clones, and not every one. The sample contains some 290,000 clones, 88% of which appear only once. This chain joins TRBV19 and TRBJ2-3, with D maybe TRBD1 (6 bases). The TCR sequence derives from a man aged 30 to 39 in good health and CMV-seronegative. Sequenced: PBMCs. This CDR3 is CASSPFEGADTQYF. The CDR3 coding sequence is TGTGCCAGTAGTCCCTTTGAGGGGGCAGATACGCAGTATTTT.